This T cell receptor beta chain emerged from a study of control samples from healthy donors and cancer patients. Here immunoSEQ multiplex PCR was the method, and the copy in TCRdb shows in-frame clones only, minus some. Of 130,000 to 150,000 clones detected, just under 95% appear once; the ten largest clones hold 11% to 15%. The germline gives CDR1 SGDLS, CDR2 YYNGEE. Trimming removed 4 bases from V and 8 bases from J; junction bases left unmatched: 14. The CDR3 has 16 residues. The sequenced sample consisted of PBMCs. V gene TRBV9 combines with J gene TRBJ1-4; 7 bases match TRBD1. This TCR came from a man in his fifties or sixties with colorectal cancer. The CDR3 DNA follows: TGTGCCAGCAGCCCGCAAACCGGGACAGAGGGCGAAAAACTGTTTTTT. Its translation: CASSPQTGTEGEKLFF.